This T cell receptor (beta chain) was captured in a study of blood T cell repertoires in COVID-19. With V trimmed by 0 bases and J by 3 bases, 4 bases remained unmatched. Germline V lookup: CDR1 SGHAT, CDR2 FQNNGV. The CDR3 has 16 residues. The data were produced by immunoSEQ multiplex PCR, yet TCRdb's version contains in-frame clones alone and is incomplete. The table includes under 300,000 clones, around 81% detected once. The source is a man aged 25 to 45 who had recovered from COVID-19. Material: peripheral blood. J is TRBJ2-3 and V is TRBV11-2; 9 bases match TRBD2. CDR3 DNA: TGTGCCAGCAGCTTAGATTCTAGCGGGACTACAGATACGCAGTATTTT. The encoded protein is CASSLDSSGTTDTQYF.